Presented here are 6 T cell receptor beta chains from one specimen sequenced in a study of CD8+CD57+ T cells in acquired aplastic anemia. Sequenced patients had shown CD8+CD57+ cell expansion by flow cytometry. Profiles of TCR beta VDJ and CDR3 were generated from a genomic DNA template. TCRdb redid the calling of the reads with MiXCR, one entry per CDR3 protein. The table shows 150,000 to 200,000 distinct CDR3 sequences, with 50% to 65% occurring only once. Material for sequencing was sorted CD4+, CD8+, or CD8+CD57+ T cells (not recorded which) from PBMCs. These receptors came from a human donor with aplastic anemia.

This clonotype is a singleton in its sample. J is TRBJ1-6 and V is TRBV2, with D uncertain. Trimming stripped 7 bases from V and 9 bases from J, with 16 bases between. The length of the CDR3 is 14 residues. CDR1 SNHLY and CDR2 FYNNEI come from the germline V gene. The DNA for the CDR3 is TGTGCCAGCAAGGAGGAAGGCTTCGGTTCACCCCTCCACTTT. Protein product: CASKEEGFGSPLHF.

The chain couples TRBV2 to TRBJ2-3; 11 positions match TRBD1. The CDR3 is 17 amino acids. The V and J ends lost 7 bases and 4 bases, in that order; junction bases with no gene match: 13. The germline V gene encodes CDR1 SNHLY and CDR2 FYNNEI. The CDR3 DNA reads TGTGCCAGCATGGGACAGGGGGGATCTAGCGAGTCAGATACGCAGTATTTT. This encodes CASMGQGGSSESDTQYF.

The chain is built from TRBV19 and TRBJ1-1; D unresolved. Germline V gene data show CDR1 as LNHDA and CDR2 as SQIVND (reference sequence). The germline V and J ends were trimmed by 3 bases and 3 bases, with 11 bases remaining between them. The CDR3 has 14 amino acids. CDR3 bases: TGTGCCAGTAGTATTTTCCCCGAATACACTGAAGCTTTCTTT. Translation gives CASSIFPEYTEAFF.

The chain uses TRBV7-9 and TRBJ2-3; 8 nucleotides agree with TRBD2. V shed 7 bases and J 4 bases; nucleotides not matched to a gene: 7. CDR1 SEHNR and CDR2 FQNEAQ come from the germline V gene (reference sequence). The CDR3 spans 14 residues. The CDR3 coding sequence is TGTGCCAGCACCCTGACGGGAGGGGCAGATACGCAGTATTTT. Residues: CASTLTGGADTQYF.

This clonotype occurred a few times. V is TRBV28 and J is TRBJ2-5; 9 nucleotides match TRBD1. V gave up 5 bases and J gave up 4 bases; unmatched junction bases: 5. CDR1 and CDR2 (germline): MDHEN, SYDVKM. CDR3 size: 14 residues. Here the CDR3 DNA reads TGTGCCAGCAGTCGGGACAGGGAAGGAGAGACCCAGTACTTC. As protein: CASSRDREGETQYF.

Ten or more counts support this clonotype. The chain is built from TRBV2 and TRBJ2-5; D unresolved. With 3 bases removed from V and 4 bases from J, the gap between germline ends came to 6 bases. Germline V lookup: CDR1 SNHLY, CDR2 FYNNEI. The length of the CDR3 is 12 residues. CDR3 coding DNA: TGTGCCAGCAGTGAGTTGGGAGAGACCCAGTACTTC. This codes for CASSELGETQYF.